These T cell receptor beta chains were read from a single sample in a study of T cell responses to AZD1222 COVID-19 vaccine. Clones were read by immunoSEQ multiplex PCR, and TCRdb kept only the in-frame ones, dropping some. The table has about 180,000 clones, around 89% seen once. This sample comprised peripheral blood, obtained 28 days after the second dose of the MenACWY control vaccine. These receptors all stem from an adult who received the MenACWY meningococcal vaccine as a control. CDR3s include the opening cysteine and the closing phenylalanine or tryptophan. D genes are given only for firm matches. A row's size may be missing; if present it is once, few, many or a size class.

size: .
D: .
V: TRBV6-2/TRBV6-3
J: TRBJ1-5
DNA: TGTGCCAGCAGTTACGGGGATCAGCAGCCCCAGCATTTT
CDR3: CASSYGDQQPQHF

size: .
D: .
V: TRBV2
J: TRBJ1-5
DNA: TGTGCCAGCATTTTGAATCGGGGTCAGCCCCAGCATTTT
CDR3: CASILNRGQPQHF

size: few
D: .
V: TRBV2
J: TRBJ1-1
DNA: TGTGCCAGCATGGCCTTGGAGGACACTGAAGCTTTCTTT
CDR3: CASMALEDTEAFF

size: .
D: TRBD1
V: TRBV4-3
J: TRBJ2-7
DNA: TGCGCCAGCAGGCCCGAAGGGACAGCCTACGAGCAGTACTTC
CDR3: CASRPEGTAYEQYF

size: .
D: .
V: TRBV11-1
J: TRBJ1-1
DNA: TGTGCCAGCAGCCTCCAGGGCCCCACTGAAGCTTTCTTT
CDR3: CASSLQGPTEAFF

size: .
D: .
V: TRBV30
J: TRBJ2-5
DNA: TGTGCCTGGAGTCCCCGCGGCCTAGCGGAGACCCAGTACTTC
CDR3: CAWSPRGLAETQYF

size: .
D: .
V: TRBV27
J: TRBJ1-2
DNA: TGTGCCAGCAGCGCAGGGTTGGGCTATGGCTACACCTTC
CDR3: CASSAGLGYGYTF

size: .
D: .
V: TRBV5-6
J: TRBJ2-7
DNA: TGTGCCAGCAGCTTGAGGGGGCGCGGGAGCGGGTCCTACGAGCAGTACTTC
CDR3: CASSLRGRGSGSYEQYF

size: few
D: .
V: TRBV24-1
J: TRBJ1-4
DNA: TGTGCCACCAGTTCTGGCCAGGAGCGAGAAAAACTGTTTTTT
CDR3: CATSSGQEREKLFF

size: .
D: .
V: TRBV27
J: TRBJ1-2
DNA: TGTGCCAGCAGTTCCCTGAGGGCAGGGCTCTATGGCTACACCTTC
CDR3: CASSSLRAGLYGYTF

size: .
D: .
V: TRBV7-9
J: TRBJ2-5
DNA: TGTGCCAGCAGACCCGTGGACTGGCCCCAAGAGACCCAGTACTTC
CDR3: CASRPVDWPQETQYF

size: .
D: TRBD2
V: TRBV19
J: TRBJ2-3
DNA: TGTGCCAGTAGTATAAGCGCGGGAGACCACACAGATACGCAGTATTTT
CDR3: CASSISAGDHTDTQYF

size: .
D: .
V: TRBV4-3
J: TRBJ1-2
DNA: TGCGCCAGCAGCTCAAGGGGTTTGGGCTATGGCTACACCTTC
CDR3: CASSSRGLGYGYTF

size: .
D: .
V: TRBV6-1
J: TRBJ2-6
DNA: TGTGCCAGCAGTGAAGAGAGCTCTGGGGCCAACGTCCTGACTTTC
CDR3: CASSEESSGANVLTF

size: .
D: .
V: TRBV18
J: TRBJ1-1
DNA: TGTGCCAGCTCAGGGCTCGGGGGGAACACTGAAGCTTTCTTT
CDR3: CASSGLGGNTEAFF

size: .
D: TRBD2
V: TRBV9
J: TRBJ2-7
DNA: TGTGCCAGCAGCGTCGGACTAGCGGGTACATTCTACGAGCAGTACTTC
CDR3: CASSVGLAGTFYEQYF

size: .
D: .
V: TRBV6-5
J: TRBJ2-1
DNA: TGTGCCAGCAGTTACGACTTGGCTTCCTACAATGAGCAGTTCTTC
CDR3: CASSYDLASYNEQFF

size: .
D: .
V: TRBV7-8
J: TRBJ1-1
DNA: TGTGCCAGCAGCTCCTCGAACACTGAAGCTTTCTTT
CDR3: CASSSSNTEAFF

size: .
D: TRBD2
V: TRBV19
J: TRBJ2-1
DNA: TGTGCCAGTAGCCAAACTAGCGGGTACTCCTACAATGAGCAGTTCTTC
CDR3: CASSQTSGYSYNEQFF

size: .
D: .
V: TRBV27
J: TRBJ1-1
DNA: TGTGCCAGCAGTTCCCTTCCTAAGCCTGAAGCTTTCTTT
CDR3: CASSSLPKPEAFF

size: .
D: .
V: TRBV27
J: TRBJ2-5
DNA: TGTGCCAGCAGCAAAGACAGGCGCCAAGAGACCCAGTACTTC
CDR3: CASSKDRRQETQYF

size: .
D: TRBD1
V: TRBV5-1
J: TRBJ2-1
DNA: TGCGCCACCTCGCAGGGGGTTAACAATGAGCAGTTCTTC
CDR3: CATSQGVNNEQFF

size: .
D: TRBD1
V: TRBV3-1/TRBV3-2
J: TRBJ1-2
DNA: TGTGCCAGCAGCCAAGGGGGACAGCCTAACTATGGCTACACCTTC
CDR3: CASSQGGQPNYGYTF

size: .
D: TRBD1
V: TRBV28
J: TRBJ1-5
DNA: TGTGCCAGCAGCCCCATCCGACAGGGGCTTTATCAGCCCCAGCATTTT
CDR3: CASSPIRQGLYQPQHF

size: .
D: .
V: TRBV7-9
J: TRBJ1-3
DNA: TGTGCCAGCAGCTTGGCGGGGGGAGGAAACACCATATATTTT
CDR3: CASSLAGGGNTIYF

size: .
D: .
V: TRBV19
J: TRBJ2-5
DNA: TGTGCCAGTAGTATCGAGGGAGGGGGTGTGGAGACCCAGTACTTC
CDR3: CASSIEGGGVETQYF

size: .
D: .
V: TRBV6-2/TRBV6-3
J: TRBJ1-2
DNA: TGTGCCAGCAGTTGGTCGGAATATGGCTACACCTTC
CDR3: CASSWSEYGYTF

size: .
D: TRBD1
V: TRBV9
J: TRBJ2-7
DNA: TGTGCCAGCAGCGTAAATATAGGGGCCAGGGGGACATACGAGCAGTACTTC
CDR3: CASSVNIGARGTYEQYF

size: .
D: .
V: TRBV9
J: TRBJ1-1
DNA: TGTGCCAGCAGCGGACAGAGAGAAAACACTGAAGCTTTCTTT
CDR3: CASSGQRENTEAFF

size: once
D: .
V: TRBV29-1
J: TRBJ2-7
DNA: TGCAGCGTTGAAGGGGTCCAGGGCGCCTACGAGCAGTACTTC
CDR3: CSVEGVQGAYEQYF

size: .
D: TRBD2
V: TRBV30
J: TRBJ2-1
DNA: TGTGCCTGGAGTGTACGGTGGGCGACTAGCGGGAGATATGGTGAGCAGTTCTTC
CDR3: CAWSVRWATSGRYGEQFF

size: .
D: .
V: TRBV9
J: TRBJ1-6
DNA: TGTGCCAGCAGCGTAGGGACAATTAATTCACCCCTCCACTTT
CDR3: CASSVGTINSPLHF

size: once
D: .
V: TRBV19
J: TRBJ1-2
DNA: TGTGCCAGTAGTCCACAGGTAGCTAACTATGGCTACACCTTC
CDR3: CASSPQVANYGYTF

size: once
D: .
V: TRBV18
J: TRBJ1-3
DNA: TGTGCCAGCTCCCTCTCCCGAACGGGGGGAAACACCATATATTTT
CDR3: CASSLSRTGGNTIYF

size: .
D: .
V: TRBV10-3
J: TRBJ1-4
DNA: TGTGCCATCAGTTCAGGGCCCGCAACTAATGAAAAACTGTTTTTT
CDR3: CAISSGPATNEKLFF

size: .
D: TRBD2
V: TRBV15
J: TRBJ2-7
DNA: TGTGCCACCAGCAGAGGGGGGCTAGCGGGAGCCTACGAGCAGTACTTC
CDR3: CATSRGGLAGAYEQYF

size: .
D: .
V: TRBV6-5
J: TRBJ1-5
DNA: TGTGCCAGCAGCCTCCATCAGCCCCAGCATTTT
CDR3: CASSLHQPQHF

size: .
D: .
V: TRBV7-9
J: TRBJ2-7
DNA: TGTGCCAGCAGGTCCGACGGAATAGCGGCCAGCTCCTACGAGCAGTACTTC
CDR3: CASRSDGIAASSYEQYF

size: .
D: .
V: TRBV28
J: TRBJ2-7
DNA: TGTGCCAGCAGCTCCGGAACCTACGAGCAGTACTTC
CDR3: CASSSGTYEQYF

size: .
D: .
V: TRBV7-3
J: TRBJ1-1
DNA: TGTGCCAGCAGCTTCTTTCTGAACACTGAAGCTTTCTTT
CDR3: CASSFFLNTEAFF

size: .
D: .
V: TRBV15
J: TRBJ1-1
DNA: TGTGCCACCAGCAGGGGTGACACTGAAGCTTTCTTT
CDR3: CATSRGDTEAFF

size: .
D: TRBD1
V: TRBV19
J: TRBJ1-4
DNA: TGTGCCAGTAGTACGGGACAGGGGGCTAGAAAACTGTTTTTT
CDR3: CASSTGQGARKLFF

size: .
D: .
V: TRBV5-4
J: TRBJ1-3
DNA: TGTGCCAGCAGGAAAGGGCCCTCTGGAAACACCATATATTTT
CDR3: CASRKGPSGNTIYF

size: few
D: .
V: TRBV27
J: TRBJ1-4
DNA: TGTGCCAGCAGAAAATCCTCGAGGTGGTCGGGGAATGAAAAACTGTTTTTT
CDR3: CASRKSSRWSGNEKLFF

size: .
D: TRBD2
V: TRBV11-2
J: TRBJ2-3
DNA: TGTGCCAGCAGCCTCGGGAGGACGGGGGGAGATACGCAGTATTTT
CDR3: CASSLGRTGGDTQYF

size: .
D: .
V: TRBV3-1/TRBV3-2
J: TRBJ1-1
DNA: TGTGCCAGCAGCCAGGGTGGGACTGAAGCTTTCTTT
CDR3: CASSQGGTEAFF

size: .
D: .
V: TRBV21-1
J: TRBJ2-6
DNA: TGTGCCAGCAGCACGGAAAGGGACAGGGTCCATACGGGGGCCAACGTCCTGACTTTC
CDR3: CASSTERDRVHTGANVLTF

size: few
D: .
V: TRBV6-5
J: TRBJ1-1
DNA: TGTGCCAGCAGTTCTACAGGGAGTACTGAAGCTTTCTTT
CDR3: CASSSTGSTEAFF

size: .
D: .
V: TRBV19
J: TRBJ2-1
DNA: TGTGCCAGTAGTATCGCGGGCGCGACCTACAATGAGCAGTTCTTC
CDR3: CASSIAGATYNEQFF

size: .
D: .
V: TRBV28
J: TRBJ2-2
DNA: TGTGCCAGCAGTTTATCTTTTGGGGTCCGGGAGCTGTTTTTT
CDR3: CASSLSFGVRELFF

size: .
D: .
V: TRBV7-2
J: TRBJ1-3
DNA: TGTGCCAGCAGCTTAATGATGGCCTTACCCTCTGGAAACACCATATATTTT
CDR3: CASSLMMALPSGNTIYF

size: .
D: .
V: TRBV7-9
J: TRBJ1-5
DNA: TGTGCCAGCAGCTTGGGTGTCGGTCGTAGCAATCAGCCCCAGCATTTT
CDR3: CASSLGVGRSNQPQHF

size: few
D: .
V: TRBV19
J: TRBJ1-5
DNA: TGTGCCAGTAGTATAGGTCAAGGGAGGGTGGATCAGCCCCAGCATTTT
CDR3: CASSIGQGRVDQPQHF

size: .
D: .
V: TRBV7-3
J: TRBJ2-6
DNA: TGTGCCAGCAGCTTAGGACTATCCTCTGGGGCCAACGTCCTGACTTTC
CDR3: CASSLGLSSGANVLTF

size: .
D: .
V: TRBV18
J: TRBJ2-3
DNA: TGTGCCAGCTCACCAAACTCGCAAGGCGGGACCCATAGGGATACGCAGTATTTT
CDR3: CASSPNSQGGTHRDTQYF

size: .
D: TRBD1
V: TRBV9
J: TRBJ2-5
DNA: TGTGCCAGCAGCGTAGTGGGCCGGGACAGGGTCCAAGAGACCCAGTACTTC
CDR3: CASSVVGRDRVQETQYF

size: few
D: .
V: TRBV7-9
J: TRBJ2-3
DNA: TGTGCCAGCAGCTTAGGGCCGAACACAGATACGCAGTATTTT
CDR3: CASSLGPNTDTQYF